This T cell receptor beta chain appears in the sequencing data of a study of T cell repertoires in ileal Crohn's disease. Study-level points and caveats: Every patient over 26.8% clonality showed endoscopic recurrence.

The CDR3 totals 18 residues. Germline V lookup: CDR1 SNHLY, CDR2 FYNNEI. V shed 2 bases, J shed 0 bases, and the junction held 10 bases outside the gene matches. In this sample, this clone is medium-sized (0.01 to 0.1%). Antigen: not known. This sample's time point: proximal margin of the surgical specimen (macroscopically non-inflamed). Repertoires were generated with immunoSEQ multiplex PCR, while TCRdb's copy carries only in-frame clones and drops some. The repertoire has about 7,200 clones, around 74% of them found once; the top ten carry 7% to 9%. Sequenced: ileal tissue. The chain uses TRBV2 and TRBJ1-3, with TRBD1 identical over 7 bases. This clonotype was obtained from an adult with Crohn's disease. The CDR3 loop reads CASSERWQGGFSGNTIYF. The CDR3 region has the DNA TGTGCCAGCAGTGAACGTTGGCAGGGGGGGTTCTCTGGAAACACCATATATTTT.